The 4 T cell receptor beta chains listed next were all sequenced from one sample in a study of blood T cell repertoires in COVID-19. Libraries were prepared by immunoSEQ multiplex PCR; TCRdb keeps only in-frame clonotypes and omits some of them. The data show fewer than 150,000 clones, with approximately 84% seen just once and approximately 8.1% held by the top ten. Sequenced material: peripheral blood. Receptors originate from a woman in her thirties or forties with acute or convalescent COVID-19.

This clone appeared once. The J gene is TRBJ2-3, the V gene TRBV2; D might be TRBD1 (6 bases). CDR3 size: 15 residues. V was shortened by 4 bases and J by 2 bases, with 13 bases between the two germline ends. Germline V gene sequence: CDR1 SNHLY, CDR2 FYNNEI. The CDR3 bases are TGTGCCAGCAGTGTTAGGGGGAGTTTCACAGATACGCAGTATTTT. It yields the protein CASSVRGSFTDTQYF.

CDR3 amino acids: CASSYGQFNQPQHF. The CDR3 bases are TGTGCCAGCAGTTACGGACAGTTCAATCAGCCCCAGCATTTT. The genes are TRBV6-5 and TRBJ1-5; a possible D gene is TRBD1 (6 bases). CDR1 MNHEY and CDR2 SVGAGI come from the germline V gene. V lost 2 bases, J lost 3 bases, and 8 bases lay in between. CDR3 size: 14 residues.

The chain links TRBV28 to TRBJ2-7; D uncertain. The CDR3 covers 11 residues. Germline lookup yields CDR1 MDHEN and CDR2 SYDVKM. V lost 3 bases, J lost 6 bases, and 6 bases lay in between. The CDR3 nucleotides are TGTGCCAGCAGTTTCTCTAGCGAGCAGTACTTC. It codes for CASSFSSEQYF.

V and J are TRBV27 and TRBJ2-2; a weak D match, TRBD1 (5 bases). V was shortened by 0 bases and J by 9 bases, with 8 bases between the two germline ends. This CDR3 has 13 residues. Germline V CDR1 and CDR2: MNHEY, SMNVEV (reference sequence). CDR3 region: CASSLSRVWELFF. The CDR3 DNA is TGTGCCAGCAGTTTATCCAGGGTATGGGAGCTGTTTTTT.